The 9 T cell receptor beta chains in this list originate from one sample, sequenced in a study of blood T cell repertoires in COVID-19. TCRdb's table, derived via immunoSEQ multiplex PCR, lists solely in-frame clones and lacks some. Here the sample spans some 33,000 clones, approximately 85% being singletons. Sequencing was done on a sample of peripheral blood. Source of these receptors: a human donor in a cohort sampled during active COVID-19.

V gene TRBV18 combines with J gene TRBJ2-4; possible D gene TRBD2, 7 bases. With 0 bases removed from V and 7 bases from J, the gap between germline ends came to 19 bases. In germline, CDR1 is KGHSH, CDR2 LQKENI. This CDR3 region has 17 residues. CDR3 nucleotides: TGTGCCAGCTCACCACCCGAGGGGGGGGGTCGGTTCAACATTCAGTACTTC. It encodes CASSPPEGGGRFNIQYF.

The chain couples TRBV4-1 to TRBJ2-7; D is uncertain. CDR3 length: 16 amino acids. Germline CDR1 and CDR2: MGHRA and YSYEKL. V was shortened by 0 bases and J by 1 base, with 13 bases between the two germline ends. The chain's CDR3 is CASSQDPGRFSYEQYF. The CDR3 DNA sequence: TGCGCCAGCAGCCAAGATCCGGGTAGGTTTTCCTACGAGCAGTACTTC.

J is TRBJ2-7 and V is TRBV27, with 7 bases aligning to TRBD1. J gave up 3 bases and V 5 bases, and 13 bases lay outside the gene matches. Per germline, CDR1 MNHEY and CDR2 SMNVEV (reference sequence). The CDR3 length is 16 residues. The CDR3 DNA follows: TGTGCCAGCAGTAATGGGTTGGGACAGACGTTCTACGAGCAGTACTTC. Translated, it gives CASSNGLGQTFYEQYF.

In its sample, this clone ranks as medium-sized. The chain is built from TRBV7-9 and TRBJ2-3, with 7 bases that match TRBD1. J was trimmed by 6 bases and V by 2 bases; bases with no gene match: 2. CDR1 is SEHNR and CDR2 is FQNEAQ in the germline V gene (reference sequence). The CDR3 has 13 residues. The CDR3 DNA reads as TGTGCCAGCAGCTTAACAGGGGCGGATACGCAGTATTTT. Translating gives CASSLTGADTQYF. The variable domain in full, with the rest retrieved from reference TRBV7-9 and TRBJ2-3, is DTGVSQNPRHKITKRGQNVTFRCDPISEHNRLYWYRQTLGQGPEFLTYFQNEAQLEKSRLLSDRFSAERPKGSFSTLEIQRTEQGDSAMYLCASSLTGADTQYFGPGTRLTVL.

J is TRBJ1-1 and V is TRBV19; no firm D call. CDR3 length: 13 amino acids. Trimming removed 3 bases from V and 1 base from J, with 6 bases in between. CDR1 LNHDA and CDR2 SQIVND come from the germline V gene (reference sequence). The CDR3 here is CASSISTNTEAFF. The CDR3 DNA reads as TGTGCCAGTAGTATTAGCACGAACACTGAAGCTTTCTTT.

The genes are TRBV5-4 and TRBJ2-5, with D perhaps TRBD2 (6 bases). CDR3 size: 14 residues. Germline-derived CDR1 and CDR2 are SGHNT and YYREEE (reference sequence). The V end lost 0 bases, the J end lost 4 bases, and 10 bases lay between the germline ends. The CDR3 nucleotides are TGTGCCAGCAGCTTGGATTATAGCGGAGAGACCCAGTACTTC. This encodes CASSLDYSGETQYF.

The chain combines TRBV30 with TRBJ1-2; a possible D gene is TRBD1 (6 bases). The V gene lost 2 bases and the J gene lost 7 bases, with 14 bases spanning the gap. CDR1 is GTSNPN and CDR2 is SVGIG in the germline V gene (reference sequence). This CDR3 is 13 amino acids long. The CDR3 region has the DNA TGTGCCTGGAGTTCGGGGGGCGGAGGTGGCTACACCTTC. Protein sequence: CAWSSGGGGGYTF. Filled out from reference TRBV30 and TRBJ1-2, the complete variable domain reads SQTIHQWPATLVQPVGSPLSLECTVEGTSNPNLYWYRQAAGRGLQLLFYSVGIGQISSEVPQNLSASRPQDRQFILSSKKLLLSDSGFYLCAWSSGGGGGYTFGSGTRLTVV.

The rearrangement joins TRBV7-3 to TRBJ1-2, with 8 bases aligning to TRBD1. V lost 4 bases to trimming and J lost 9 bases; unmatched junction nucleotides: 19. The CDR3 is 17 residues long. Germline V gene data show CDR1 as SGHTA and CDR2 as FQGTGA. CDR3 nucleotides: TGTGCCAGCAGCTCCCACCCAAATAACCGGGACAGGTCGAGCTACACCTTC. As protein: CASSSHPNNRDRSSYTF. Full variable domain (outside the CDR3, taken from reference TRBV7-3 and TRBJ1-2): GAGVSQTPSNKVTEKGKYVELRCDPISGHTALYWYRQSLGQGPEFLIYFQGTGAADDSGLPNDRFFAVRPEGSVSTLKIQRTERGDSAVYLCASSSHPNNRDRSSYTFGSGTRLTVV.

This clone was detected only once. V gene TRBV2 combines with J gene TRBJ2-3; 7 bases fit TRBD2. From germline, CDR1 is SNHLY and CDR2 FYNNEI. CDR3 length equals 15 residues. V was clipped by 5 bases and J by 3 bases; unmatched bases: 8. The DNA of the CDR3 is TGTGCCAGCAGTCCCTCACTAGCGATGACAGATACGCAGTATTTT. As protein: CASSPSLAMTDTQYF.